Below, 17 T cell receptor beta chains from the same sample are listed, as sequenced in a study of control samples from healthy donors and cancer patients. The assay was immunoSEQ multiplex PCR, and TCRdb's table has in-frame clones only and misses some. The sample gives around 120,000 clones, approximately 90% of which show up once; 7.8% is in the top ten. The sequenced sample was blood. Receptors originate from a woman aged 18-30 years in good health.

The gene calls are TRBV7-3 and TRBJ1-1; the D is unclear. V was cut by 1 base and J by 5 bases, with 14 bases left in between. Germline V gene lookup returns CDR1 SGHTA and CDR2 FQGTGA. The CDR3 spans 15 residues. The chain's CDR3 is CASSLILVGVTEAFF. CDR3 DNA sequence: TGTGCCAGCAGCTTAATATTGGTTGGGGTAACTGAAGCTTTCTTT. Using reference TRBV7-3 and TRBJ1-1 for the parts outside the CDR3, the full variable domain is GAGVSQTPSNKVTEKGKYVELRCDPISGHTALYWYRQSLGQGPEFLIYFQGTGAADDSGLPNDRFFAVRPEGSVSTLKIQRTERGDSAVYLCASSLILVGVTEAFFGQGTRLTVV.

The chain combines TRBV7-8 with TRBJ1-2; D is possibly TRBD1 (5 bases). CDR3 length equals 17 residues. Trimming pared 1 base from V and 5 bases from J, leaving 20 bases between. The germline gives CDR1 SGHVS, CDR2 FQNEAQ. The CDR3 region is CASSLGVKGIRLYGYTF. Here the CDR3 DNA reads TGTGCCAGCAGCTTAGGAGTTAAGGGGATCCGCCTATATGGCTACACCTTC.

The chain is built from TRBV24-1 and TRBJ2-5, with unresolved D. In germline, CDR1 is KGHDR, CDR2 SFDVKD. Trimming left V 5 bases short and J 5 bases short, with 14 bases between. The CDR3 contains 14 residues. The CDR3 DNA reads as TGTGCCACCAGTGCAGCGCTCGACTGGGAGACCCAGTACTTC. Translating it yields CATSAALDWETQYF.

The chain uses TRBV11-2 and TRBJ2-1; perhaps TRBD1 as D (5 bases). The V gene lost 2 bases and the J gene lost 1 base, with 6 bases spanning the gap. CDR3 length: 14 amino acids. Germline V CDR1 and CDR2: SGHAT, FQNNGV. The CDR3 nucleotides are TGTGCCAGCAGCTTAAGGGGTTCCTACAATGAGCAGTTCTTC. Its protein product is CASSLRGSYNEQFF.

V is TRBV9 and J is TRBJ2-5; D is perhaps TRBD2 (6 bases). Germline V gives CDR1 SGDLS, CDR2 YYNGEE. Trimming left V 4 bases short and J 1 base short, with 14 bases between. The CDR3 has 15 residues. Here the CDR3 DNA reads TGTGCCAGCAGCCAAGGGGAGGCCATCCAAGAGACCCAGTACTTC. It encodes CASSQGEAIQETQYF. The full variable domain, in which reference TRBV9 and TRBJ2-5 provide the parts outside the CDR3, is DSGVTQTPKHLITATGQRVTLRCSPRSGDLSVYWYQQSLDQGLQFLIQYYNGEERAKGNILERFSAQQFPDLHSELNLSSLELGDSALYFCASSQGEAIQETQYFGPGTRLLVL.

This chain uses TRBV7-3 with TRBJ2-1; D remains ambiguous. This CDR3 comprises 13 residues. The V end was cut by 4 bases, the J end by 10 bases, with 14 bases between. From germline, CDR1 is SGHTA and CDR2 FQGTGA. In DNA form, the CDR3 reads TGTGCCAGCAGCTCTCCCGGGTCTACGGAGCAGTTCTTC. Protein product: CASSSPGSTEQFF. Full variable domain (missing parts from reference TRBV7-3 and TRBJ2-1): GAGVSQTPSNKVTEKGKYVELRCDPISGHTALYWYRQSLGQGPEFLIYFQGTGAADDSGLPNDRFFAVRPEGSVSTLKIQRTERGDSAVYLCASSSPGSTEQFFGPGTRLTVL.

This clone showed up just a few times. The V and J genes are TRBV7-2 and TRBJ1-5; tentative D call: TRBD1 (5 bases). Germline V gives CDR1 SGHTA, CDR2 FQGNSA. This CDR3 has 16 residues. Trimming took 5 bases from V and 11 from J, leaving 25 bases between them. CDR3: CASSQGVGSHRGTQHF. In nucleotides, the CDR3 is TGTGCCAGCAGCCAGGGCGTGGGAAGCCACAGAGGGACCCAGCATTTT.

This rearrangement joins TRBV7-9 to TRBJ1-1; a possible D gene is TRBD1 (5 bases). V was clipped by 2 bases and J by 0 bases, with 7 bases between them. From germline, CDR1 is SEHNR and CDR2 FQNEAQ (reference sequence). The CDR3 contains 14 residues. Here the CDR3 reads CASSLRQLNTEAFF. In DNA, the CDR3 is TGTGCCAGCAGCTTAAGACAGTTGAACACTGAAGCTTTCTTT.

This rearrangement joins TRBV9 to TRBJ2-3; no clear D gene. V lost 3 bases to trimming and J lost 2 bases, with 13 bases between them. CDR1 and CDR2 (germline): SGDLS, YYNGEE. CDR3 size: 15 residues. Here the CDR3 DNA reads TGTGCCAGCAGCGCACTTGACTCCTCCACAGATACGCAGTATTTT. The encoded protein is CASSALDSSTDTQYF.

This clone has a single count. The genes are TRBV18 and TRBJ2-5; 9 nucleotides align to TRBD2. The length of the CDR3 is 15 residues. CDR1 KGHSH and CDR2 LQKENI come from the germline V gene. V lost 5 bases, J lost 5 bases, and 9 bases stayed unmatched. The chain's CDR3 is CASSASGTPRETQYF. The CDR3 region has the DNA TGTGCCAGCTCAGCTAGCGGGACCCCCCGGGAGACCCAGTACTTC.

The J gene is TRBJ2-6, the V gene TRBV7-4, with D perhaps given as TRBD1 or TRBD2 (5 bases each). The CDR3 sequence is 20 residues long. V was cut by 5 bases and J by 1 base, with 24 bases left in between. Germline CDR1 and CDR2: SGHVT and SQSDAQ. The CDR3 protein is CASSRCRTPPEGSGANVLTF. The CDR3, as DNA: TGTGCCAGCAGCCGCTGTCGGACACCCCCAGAGGGATCTGGGGCCAACGTCCTGACTTTC.

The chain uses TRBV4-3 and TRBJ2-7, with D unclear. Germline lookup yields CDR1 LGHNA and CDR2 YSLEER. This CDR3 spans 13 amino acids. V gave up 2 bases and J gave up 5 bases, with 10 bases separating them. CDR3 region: CASSQTSADEQYF. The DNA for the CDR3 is TGCGCCAGCAGCCAAACGTCCGCGGACGAGCAGTACTTC.

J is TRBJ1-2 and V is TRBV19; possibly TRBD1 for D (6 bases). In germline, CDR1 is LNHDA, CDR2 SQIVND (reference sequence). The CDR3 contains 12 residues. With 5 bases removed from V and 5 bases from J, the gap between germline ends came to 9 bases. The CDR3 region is CASSGDRYGYTF. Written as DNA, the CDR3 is TGTGCCAGTAGTGGTGACAGGTATGGCTACACCTTC.

The CDR3 loop is CAISLGGGDTQYF. CDR3 DNA sequence: TGTGCCATCAGTCTAGGCGGAGGGGATACGCAGTATTTT. The gene calls are TRBV10-3 and TRBJ2-3; D perhaps matches TRBD2 (6 bases). The CDR3 is 13 amino acids. The V gene's germline CDR1 is ENHRY and CDR2 SYGVKD. The V end was cut by 5 bases, the J end by 6 bases, with 12 bases between.

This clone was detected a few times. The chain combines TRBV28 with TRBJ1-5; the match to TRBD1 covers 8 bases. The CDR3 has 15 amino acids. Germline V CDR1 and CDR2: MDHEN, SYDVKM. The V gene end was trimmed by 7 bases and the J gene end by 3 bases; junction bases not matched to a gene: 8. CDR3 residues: CASNPTGATNQPQHF. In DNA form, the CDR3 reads TGTGCCAGCAACCCGACAGGGGCAACCAATCAGCCCCAGCATTTT.

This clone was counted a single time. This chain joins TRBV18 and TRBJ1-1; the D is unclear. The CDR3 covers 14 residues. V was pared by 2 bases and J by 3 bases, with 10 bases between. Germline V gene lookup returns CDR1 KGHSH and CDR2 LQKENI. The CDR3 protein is CASSPRVGDTEAFF. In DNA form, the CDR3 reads TGTGCCAGCTCACCAAGGGTTGGCGACACTGAAGCTTTCTTT.

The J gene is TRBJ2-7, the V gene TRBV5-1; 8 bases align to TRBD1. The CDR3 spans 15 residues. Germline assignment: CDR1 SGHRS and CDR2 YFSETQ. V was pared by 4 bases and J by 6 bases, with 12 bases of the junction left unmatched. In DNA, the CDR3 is TGCGCCAGCAGCCATGACAGGGGCCCCGTGCGCGAGCAGTACTTC. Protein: CASSHDRGPVREQYF.